These 18 T cell receptor beta chains were all obtained from the same sample, sequenced in a study of cytomegalovirus exposure and HLA in healthy donors. Both 60 Vbeta primers and 13 Jbeta primers went into the PCR. Assay: immunoSEQ multiplex PCR; the TCRdb copy retains only in-frame clones and omits some. This sample has tens of thousands of clones, with 67% found just once. The sample consisted of PBMCs. Receptors were obtained from a man aged 30 to 45 in good health and CMV-seronegative.

The rearrangement uses TRBV13 and TRBJ1-1; 8 bases match TRBD1. Trimming removed 0 bases from V and 9 bases from J; junction bases left unmatched: 6. This CDR3 is 14 amino acids long. Per germline, CDR1 PRHDT and CDR2 FYEKMQ (reference sequence). In DNA, the CDR3 is TGTGCCAGCAGCTTAGGGGACAGGGAACCCAAAGCTTTCTTT. It translates to CASSLGDREPKAFF.

V and J are TRBV4-2 and TRBJ2-5, with 10 nucleotides matching TRBD2. In germline, CDR1 is LGHNA, CDR2 YNFKEQ. The V segment lost 3 bases and the J segment 3 bases; nucleotides outside the gene matches: 4. The CDR3 consists of 15 residues. CDR3 sequence reads: CASSQERGGEETQYF. The CDR3 region has the DNA TGTGCCAGCAGCCAGGAGCGGGGGGGCGAAGAGACCCAGTACTTC.

In its sample, this clone was seen a few times. The rearrangement uses TRBV5-4 and TRBJ2-1; no clear D gene. Looked up from germline, CDR1 is SGHNT and CDR2 is YYREEE (reference sequence). This CDR3 has 12 residues. Trimming cost V 0 bases and J 10 bases, with 8 bases left between them. This CDR3 is CASSLAEREQFF. The CDR3 bases are TGTGCCAGCAGCTTGGCAGAGAGGGAGCAGTTCTTC. The complete variable domain, with remaining parts taken from reference TRBV5-4 and TRBJ2-1, reads ETGVTQSPTHLIKTRGQQVTLRCSSQSGHNTVSWYQQALGQGPQFIFQYYREEENGRGNFPPRFSGLQFPNYSSELNVNALELDDSALYLCASSLAEREQFFGPGTRLTVL.

V is TRBV5-1 and J is TRBJ1-6; D ambiguous. Between the trimmed V and J ends, which lost 0 bases and 0 bases, there was a span of 7 bases. Per germline, CDR1 SGHRS and CDR2 YFSETQ. The CDR3 has 16 residues. The CDR3 sequence is CASSLALSSYNSPLHF. CDR3 bases: TGCGCCAGCAGCTTGGCGTTGAGCTCCTATAATTCACCCCTCCACTTT.

The chain links TRBV5-1 to TRBJ2-1; TRBD1 matches at 8 bases. The V segment lost 4 bases and the J segment 7 bases; nucleotides outside the gene matches: 10. Germline V CDR1 and CDR2: SGHRS, YFSETQ. This CDR3 comprises 15 residues. The CDR3 DNA sequence: TGCGCCAGCAGCCCAGGACAGGGCAGTACGAATGAGCAGTTCTTC. Amino acids: CASSPGQGSTNEQFF.

The chain links TRBV30 to TRBJ1-6, with TRBD1 matching over 7 bases. The CDR3 length is 12 residues. The V gene end was trimmed by 5 bases and the J gene end by 5 bases; junction bases not matched to a gene: 0. Germline V gene data show CDR1 as GTSNPN and CDR2 as SVGIG (reference sequence). This CDR3 reads CAWDRDNSPLHF. CDR3 coding DNA: TGTGCCTGGGACAGGGATAATTCACCCCTCCACTTT.

This chain connects TRBV6-6 to TRBJ2-7, with 7 bases identical to TRBD1. CDR3 length: 14 residues. V lost 5 bases, J lost 6 bases, and 10 bases stayed unmatched. CDR1 MNHNY and CDR2 SVGAGI come from the germline V gene (reference sequence). The DNA of the CDR3 is TGTGCCAGCAGTCAAGACAGGGTTCAGGGCGAGCAGTACTTC. Its protein product is CASSQDRVQGEQYF.

This clone was seen a single time. The V gene is TRBV20-1, the J gene TRBJ1-2; D is unclear. V lost 6 bases and J lost 0, with 5 bases in between. Germline V lookup: CDR1 DFQATT, CDR2 SNEGSKA (reference sequence). This CDR3 region has 11 residues. The CDR3 region has the DNA TGCAGTGCCTTTCCTAACTATGGCTACACCTTC. Its translation is CSAFPNYGYTF.

The chain uses TRBV4-1 and TRBJ2-7; 9 nucleotides align to TRBD2. V gave up 4 bases and J gave up 7 bases; unmatched junction bases: 8. The V gene's germline CDR1 is MGHRA and CDR2 YSYEKL. This CDR3 is 14 amino acids long. In DNA, the CDR3 is TGCGCCAGCAGCCGGTTAGCGGGAGTGTCTGAGCAGTACTTC. It is translated as CASSRLAGVSEQYF.

The V and J genes are TRBV7-2 and TRBJ1-5, with 11 bases lining up with TRBD1. The CDR3 is 15 amino acids. J gave up 3 bases and V 5 bases, and 3 bases lay outside the gene matches. Germline V gives CDR1 SGHTA, CDR2 FQGNSA. The CDR3 DNA reads as TGTGCCAGCAGCCGGACAGGGGGCAACAATCAGCCCCAGCATTTT. Amino acid sequence: CASSRTGGNNQPQHF.

CDR3 amino acids: CASSLRQGYEQYF. The DNA for the CDR3 is TGTGCCAGCAGCTTACGACAGGGCTACGAGCAGTACTTC. V gene TRBV7-3 combines with J gene TRBJ2-7; 7 bases align to TRBD1. The J segment lost 3 bases and the V segment lost 2 bases, leaving 1 base of the junction unmatched. CDR1 is SGHTA, CDR2 FQGTGA, per germline. CDR3 length: 13 amino acids.

The chain employs TRBV28 and TRBJ2-7, with a weak D call TRBD2 (6 bases). Germline assignment: CDR1 MDHEN and CDR2 SYDVKM. The CDR3 covers 12 residues. Trimming stripped 8 bases from V and 3 bases from J, with 11 bases between. The CDR3: CASRDGGYEQYF. Here the CDR3 DNA reads TGTGCCAGCCGGGACGGGGGCTACGAGCAGTACTTC.

This sequence joins TRBV11-2 and TRBJ1-1; D is unresolved. V was trimmed by 1 base and J by 1 base, leaving 7 bases between them. The CDR3 is 14 residues long. The germline V gene has CDR1 SGHAT and CDR2 FQNNGV. The DNA for the CDR3 is TGTGCCAGCAGCTTAGCAGGCAAGAACACTGAAGCTTTCTTT. Amino acids: CASSLAGKNTEAFF.

The CDR3 protein is CASSLGGTGAAGELFF. DNA for the CDR3: TGTGCCAGCAGCTTGGGGGGGACAGGGGCGGCCGGGGAGCTGTTTTTT. The V call is TRBV5-4, the J call TRBJ2-2; TRBD1 aligns across 10 bases. V was pared by 0 bases and J by 6 bases, with 5 bases of the junction left unmatched. Looked up from germline, CDR1 is SGHNT and CDR2 is YYREEE (reference sequence). The CDR3 sequence is 16 residues long.

A single count supports this clone. The J gene is TRBJ2-7, the V gene TRBV7-2; TRBD2 matches at 9 bases. Germline V gene data show CDR1 as SGHTA and CDR2 as FQGNSA. Germline trimming cut 5 bases from V and 3 bases from J; bases unmatched to any gene: 2. The CDR3 is 13 amino acids. The CDR3, as DNA: TGTGCCAGCAGCCCAGCGGGGGGCTACGAGCAGTACTTC. Translating gives CASSPAGGYEQYF.

The chain couples TRBV4-2 to TRBJ1-2; no firm D call. The CDR3 length is 14 residues. CDR1 and CDR2 (germline): LGHNA, YNFKEQ. V lost 2 bases and J lost 4, with 11 bases in between. CDR3 region: CASSQLTGIYGYTF. CDR3 nucleotides: TGTGCCAGCAGCCAACTGACGGGAATCTATGGCTACACCTTC.

The chain employs TRBV7-9 and TRBJ1-4; D is ambiguous. CDR3 length: 13 amino acids. Germline V gene data show CDR1 as SEHNR and CDR2 as FQNEAQ (reference sequence). Trimming left V 9 bases short and J 4 bases short, with 12 bases between. CDR3 in amino acids: CASHDGLNEKLFF. The CDR3 DNA reads TGTGCCAGTCATGACGGACTTAATGAAAAACTGTTTTTT.

The chain joins TRBV13 to TRBJ2-2, with 7 bases that match TRBD1. J was trimmed by 1 base and V by 6 bases; bases with no gene match: 5. This CDR3 spans 15 amino acids. The V gene's germline CDR1 is PRHDT and CDR2 FYEKMQ (reference sequence). CDR3 sequence reads: CASSQGQLNTGELFF. The DNA of the CDR3 is TGTGCCAGCAGTCAGGGACAGCTGAACACCGGGGAGCTGTTTTTT.